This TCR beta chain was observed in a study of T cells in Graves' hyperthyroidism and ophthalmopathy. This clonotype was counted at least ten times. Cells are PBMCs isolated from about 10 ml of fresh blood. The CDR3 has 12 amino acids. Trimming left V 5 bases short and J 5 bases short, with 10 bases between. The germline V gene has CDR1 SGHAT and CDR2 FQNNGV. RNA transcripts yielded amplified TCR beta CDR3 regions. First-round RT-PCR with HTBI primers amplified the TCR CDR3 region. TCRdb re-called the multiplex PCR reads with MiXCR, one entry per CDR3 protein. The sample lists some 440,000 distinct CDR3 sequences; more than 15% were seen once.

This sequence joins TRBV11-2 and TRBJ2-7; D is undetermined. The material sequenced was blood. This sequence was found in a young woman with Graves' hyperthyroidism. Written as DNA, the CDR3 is TGTGCCAGCAGCCAGACCAAGAACGAGCAGTACTTC. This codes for CASSQTKNEQYF.